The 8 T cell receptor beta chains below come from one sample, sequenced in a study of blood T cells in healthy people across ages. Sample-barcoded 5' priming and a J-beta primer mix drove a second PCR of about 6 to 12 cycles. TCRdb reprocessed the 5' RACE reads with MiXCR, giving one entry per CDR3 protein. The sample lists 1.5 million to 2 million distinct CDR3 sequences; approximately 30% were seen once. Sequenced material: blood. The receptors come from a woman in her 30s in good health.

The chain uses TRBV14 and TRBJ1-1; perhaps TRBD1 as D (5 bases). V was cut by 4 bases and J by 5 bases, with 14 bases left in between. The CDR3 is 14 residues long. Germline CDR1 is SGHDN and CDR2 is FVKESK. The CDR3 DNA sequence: TGTGCCAGCAGCCCCAGGGTTCTGGGGACTGAAGCTTTCTTT. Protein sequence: CASSPRVLGTEAFF.

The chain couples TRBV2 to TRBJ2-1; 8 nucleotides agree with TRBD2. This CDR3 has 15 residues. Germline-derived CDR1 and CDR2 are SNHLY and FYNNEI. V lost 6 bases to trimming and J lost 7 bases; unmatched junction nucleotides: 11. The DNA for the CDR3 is TGTGCCAGCAGGCAACCGGGACTAGGGTATAATGAGCAGTTCTTC. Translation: CASRQPGLGYNEQFF.

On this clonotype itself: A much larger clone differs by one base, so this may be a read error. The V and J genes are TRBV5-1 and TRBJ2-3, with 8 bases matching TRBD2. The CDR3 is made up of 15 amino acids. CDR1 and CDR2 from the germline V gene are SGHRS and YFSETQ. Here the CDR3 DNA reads TGCACCAGCAGCTTCGAGCGGGGGACGACAGATACGCAGTATTTT. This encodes CTSSFERGTTDTQYF.

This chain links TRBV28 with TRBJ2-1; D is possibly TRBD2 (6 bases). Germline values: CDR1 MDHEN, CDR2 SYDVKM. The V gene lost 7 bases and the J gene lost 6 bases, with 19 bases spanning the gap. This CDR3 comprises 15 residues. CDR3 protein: CASTTEFAGSNEQFF. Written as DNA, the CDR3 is TGTGCCAGCACCACCGAGTTTGCGGGGAGCAATGAGCAGTTCTTC.

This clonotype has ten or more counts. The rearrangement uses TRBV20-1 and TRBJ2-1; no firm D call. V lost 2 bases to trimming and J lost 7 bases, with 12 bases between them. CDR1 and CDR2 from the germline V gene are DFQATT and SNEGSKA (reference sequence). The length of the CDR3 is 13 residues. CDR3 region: CSARLEPGNEQFF. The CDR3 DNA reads TGCAGTGCTAGACTAGAGCCAGGAAATGAGCAGTTCTTC.

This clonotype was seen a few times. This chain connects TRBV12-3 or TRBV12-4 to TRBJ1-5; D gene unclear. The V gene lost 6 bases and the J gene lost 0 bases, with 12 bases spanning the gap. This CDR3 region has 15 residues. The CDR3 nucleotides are TGTGCCAGCAGCCCAAGAGGGAGTAGCAATCAGCCCCAGCATTTT. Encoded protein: CASSPRGSSNQPQHF.

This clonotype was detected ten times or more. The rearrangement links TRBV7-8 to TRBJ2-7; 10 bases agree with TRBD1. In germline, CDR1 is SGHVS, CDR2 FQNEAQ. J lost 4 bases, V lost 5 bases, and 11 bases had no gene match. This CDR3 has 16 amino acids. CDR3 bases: TGTGCCAGCAGCCATGATGGCGGGACAGGGGTTTACGAGCAGTACTTC. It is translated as CASSHDGGTGVYEQYF.

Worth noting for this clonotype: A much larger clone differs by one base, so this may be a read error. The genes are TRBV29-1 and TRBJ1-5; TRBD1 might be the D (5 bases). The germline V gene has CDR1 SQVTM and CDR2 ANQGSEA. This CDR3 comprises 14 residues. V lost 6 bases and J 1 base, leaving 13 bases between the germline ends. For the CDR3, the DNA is TGCAGCGTCGCGACAGCCAGCAGCAATCAGCCCCAGCATTTT. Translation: CSVATASSNQPQHF.